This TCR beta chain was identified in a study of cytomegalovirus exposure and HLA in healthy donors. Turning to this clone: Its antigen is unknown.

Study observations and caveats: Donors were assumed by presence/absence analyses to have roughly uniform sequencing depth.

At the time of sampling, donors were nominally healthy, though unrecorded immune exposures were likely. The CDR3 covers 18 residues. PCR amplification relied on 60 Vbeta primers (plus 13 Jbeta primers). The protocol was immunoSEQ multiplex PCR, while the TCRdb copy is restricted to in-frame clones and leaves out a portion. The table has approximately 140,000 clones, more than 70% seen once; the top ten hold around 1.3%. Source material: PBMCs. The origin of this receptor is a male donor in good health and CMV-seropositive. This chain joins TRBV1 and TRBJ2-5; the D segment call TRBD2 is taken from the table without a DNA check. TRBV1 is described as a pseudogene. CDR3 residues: CTSSQDFRRREGQETQYF. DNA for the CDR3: TGCACCAGCAGCCAAGATTTTCGTCGTCGGGAGGGTCAAGAGACCCAGTACTTC.